This TCR beta chain derives from a study of blood T cells in healthy people across ages. This CDR3 has 13 residues. The V and J ends lost 7 bases and 5 bases, in that order; junction bases with no gene match: 5. The germline CDR1 and CDR2 sequences are MGHDK and SYGVNS. With a J-beta primer mix and a sample-barcoded 5' primer, a second PCR ran roughly 6 to 11 cycles. MiXCR, applied by TCRdb to the 5' RACE reads, yields one record per CDR3 protein. The sample records about 720,000 distinct CDR3 sequences, 22% being singletons. The chain joins TRBV25-1 to TRBJ1-1; 9 bases fit TRBD1. The sample taken for sequencing was blood. The TCR comes from a man between 65 and 85 years old in good health. The CDR3 DNA reads as TGTGCCAGCACCAGAGGACAGGGGACTGAAGCTTTCTTT. Translated, it gives CASTRGQGTEAFF.